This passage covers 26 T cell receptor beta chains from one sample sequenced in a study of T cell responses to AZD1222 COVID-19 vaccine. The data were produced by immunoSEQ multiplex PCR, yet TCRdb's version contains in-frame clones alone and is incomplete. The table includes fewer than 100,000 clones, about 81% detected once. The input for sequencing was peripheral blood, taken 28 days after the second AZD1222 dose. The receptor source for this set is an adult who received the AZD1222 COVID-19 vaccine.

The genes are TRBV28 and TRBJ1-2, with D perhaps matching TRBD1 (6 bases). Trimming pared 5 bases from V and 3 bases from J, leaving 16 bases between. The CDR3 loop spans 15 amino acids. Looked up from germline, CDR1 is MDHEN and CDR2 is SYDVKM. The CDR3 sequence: CASSPHRTAHYGYTF. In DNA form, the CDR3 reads TGTGCCAGCAGTCCTCATCGGACAGCCCACTATGGCTACACCTTC.

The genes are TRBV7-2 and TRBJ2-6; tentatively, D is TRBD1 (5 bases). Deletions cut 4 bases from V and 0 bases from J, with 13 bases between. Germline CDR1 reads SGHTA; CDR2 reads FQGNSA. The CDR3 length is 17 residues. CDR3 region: CASSSYRQTSGANVLTF. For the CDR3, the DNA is TGTGCCAGCAGCTCCTATAGACAGACCTCTGGGGCCAACGTCCTGACTTTC.

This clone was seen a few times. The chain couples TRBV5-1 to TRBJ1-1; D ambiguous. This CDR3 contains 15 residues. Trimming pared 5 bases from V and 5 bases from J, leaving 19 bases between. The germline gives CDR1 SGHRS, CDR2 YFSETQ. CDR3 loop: CASRRHGEVRTEAFF. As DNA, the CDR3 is TGCGCCAGCAGACGACACGGGGAAGTTCGGACTGAAGCTTTCTTT.

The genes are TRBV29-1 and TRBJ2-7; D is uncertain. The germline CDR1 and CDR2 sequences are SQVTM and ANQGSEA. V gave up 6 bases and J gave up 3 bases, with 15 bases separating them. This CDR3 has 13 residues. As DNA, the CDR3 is TGCAGCGTCGTTTCGGCCTCTCTCTACGAGCAGTACTTC. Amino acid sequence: CSVVSASLYEQYF.

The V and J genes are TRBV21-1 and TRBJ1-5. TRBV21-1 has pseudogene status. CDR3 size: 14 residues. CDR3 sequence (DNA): TGTGCCAGCACCAAGGGGGAATCATACGAGCCCCAGCATTTT. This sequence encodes CASTKGESYEPQHF.

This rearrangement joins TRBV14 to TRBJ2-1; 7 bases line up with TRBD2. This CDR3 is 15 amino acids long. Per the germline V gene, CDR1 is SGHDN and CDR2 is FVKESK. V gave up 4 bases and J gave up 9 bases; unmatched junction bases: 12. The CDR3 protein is CASSRASATGGEQFF. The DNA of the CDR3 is TGTGCCAGCAGCCGAGCTAGCGCCACGGGGGGTGAGCAGTTCTTC.

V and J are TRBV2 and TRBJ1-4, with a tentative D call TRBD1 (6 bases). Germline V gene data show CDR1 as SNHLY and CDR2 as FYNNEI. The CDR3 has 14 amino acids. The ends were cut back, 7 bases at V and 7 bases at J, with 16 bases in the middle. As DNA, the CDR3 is TGTGCCAGCAACGACAACAGGGCGAGTGAAAAACTGTTTTTT. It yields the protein CASNDNRASEKLFF.

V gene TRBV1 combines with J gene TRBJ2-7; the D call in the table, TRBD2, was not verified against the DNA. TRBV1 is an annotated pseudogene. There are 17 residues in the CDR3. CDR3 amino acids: CTSSPYPLLALSVEQYF. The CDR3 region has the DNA TGCACCAGCAGCCCTTACCCCTTACTAGCTCTTTCGGTCGAGCAGTACTTC.

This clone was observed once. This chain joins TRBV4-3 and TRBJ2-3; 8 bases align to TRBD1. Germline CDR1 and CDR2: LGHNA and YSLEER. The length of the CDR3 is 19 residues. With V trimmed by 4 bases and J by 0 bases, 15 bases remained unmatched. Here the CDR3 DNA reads TGCGCCAGCAGCCGAAACCCAGGGGGCGGCTTAGCCAGCACAGATACGCAGTATTTT. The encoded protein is CASSRNPGGGLASTDTQYF.

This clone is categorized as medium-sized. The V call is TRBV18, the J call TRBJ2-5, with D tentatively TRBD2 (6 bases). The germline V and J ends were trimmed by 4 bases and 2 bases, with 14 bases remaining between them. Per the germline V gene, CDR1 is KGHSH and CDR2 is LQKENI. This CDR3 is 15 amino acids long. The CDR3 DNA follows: TGTGCCAGCTCACGGGGGGAAACCACACAAGAGACCCAGTACTTC. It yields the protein CASSRGETTQETQYF. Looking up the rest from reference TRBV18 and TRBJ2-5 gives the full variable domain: NAGVMQNPRHLVRRRGQEARLRCSPMKGHSHVYWYRQLPEEGLKFMVYLQKENIIDESGMPKERFSAEFPKEGPSILRIQQVVRGDSAAYFCASSRGETTQETQYFGPGTRLLVL.

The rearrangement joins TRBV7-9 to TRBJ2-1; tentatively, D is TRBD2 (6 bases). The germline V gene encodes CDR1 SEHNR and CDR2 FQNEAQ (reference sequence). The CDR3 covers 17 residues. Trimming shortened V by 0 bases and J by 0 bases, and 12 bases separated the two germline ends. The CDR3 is CASSLALGGRSYNEQFF. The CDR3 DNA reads TGTGCCAGCAGCTTAGCGCTGGGGGGACGCTCCTACAATGAGCAGTTCTTC.

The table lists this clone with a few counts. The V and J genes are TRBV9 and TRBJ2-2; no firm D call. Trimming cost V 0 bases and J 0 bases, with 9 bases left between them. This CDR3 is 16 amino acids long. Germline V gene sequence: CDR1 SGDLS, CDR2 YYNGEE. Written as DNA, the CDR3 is TGTGCCAGCAGCGTAGCTTACAGATCGAACACCGGGGAGCTGTTTTTT. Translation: CASSVAYRSNTGELFF.

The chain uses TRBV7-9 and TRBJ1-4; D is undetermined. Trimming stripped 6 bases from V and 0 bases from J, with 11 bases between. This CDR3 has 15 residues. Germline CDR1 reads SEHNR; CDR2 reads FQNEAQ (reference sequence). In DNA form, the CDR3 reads TGTGCCAGCAGTTCTAAAGGACCAACTAATGAAAAACTGTTTTTT. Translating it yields CASSSKGPTNEKLFF.

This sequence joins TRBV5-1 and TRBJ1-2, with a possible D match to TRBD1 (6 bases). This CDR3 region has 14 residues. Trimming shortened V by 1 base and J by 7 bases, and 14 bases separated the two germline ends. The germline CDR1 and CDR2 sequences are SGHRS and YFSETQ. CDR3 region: CASSLTGANRGYTF. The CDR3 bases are TGCGCCAGCAGCTTGACGGGGGCGAATCGTGGCTACACCTTC.

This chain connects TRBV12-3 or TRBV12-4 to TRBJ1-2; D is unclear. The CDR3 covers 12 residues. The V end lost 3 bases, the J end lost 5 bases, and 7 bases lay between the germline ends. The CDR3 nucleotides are TGTGCCAGCAGTTTGGGAAATTATGGCTACACCTTC. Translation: CASSLGNYGYTF.

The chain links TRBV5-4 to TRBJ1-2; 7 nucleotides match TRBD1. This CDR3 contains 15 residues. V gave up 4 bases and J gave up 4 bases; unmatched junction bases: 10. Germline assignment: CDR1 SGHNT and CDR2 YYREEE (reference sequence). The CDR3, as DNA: TGTGCCAGCAGCCATTTCGGTGACAGGGTCTATGGCTACACCTTC. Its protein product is CASSHFGDRVYGYTF. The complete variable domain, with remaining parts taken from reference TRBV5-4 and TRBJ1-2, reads ETGVTQSPTHLIKTRGQQVTLRCSSQSGHNTVSWYQQALGQGPQFIFQYYREEENGRGNFPPRFSGLQFPNYSSELNVNALELDDSALYLCASSHFGDRVYGYTFGSGTRLTVV.

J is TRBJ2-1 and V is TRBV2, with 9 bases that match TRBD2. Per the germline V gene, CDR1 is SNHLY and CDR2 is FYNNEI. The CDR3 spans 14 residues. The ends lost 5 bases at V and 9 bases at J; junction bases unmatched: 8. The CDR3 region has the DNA TGTGCCAGCAGTTTACTAGCGGGTTTGGGTGAGCAGTTCTTC. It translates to CASSLLAGLGEQFF.

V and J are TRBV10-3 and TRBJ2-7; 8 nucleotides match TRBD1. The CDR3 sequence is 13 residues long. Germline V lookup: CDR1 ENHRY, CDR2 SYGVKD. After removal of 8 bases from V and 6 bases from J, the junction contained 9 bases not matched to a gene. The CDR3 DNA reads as TGTGCCATCGACATTAAACAGGGGGGCGAGCAGTACTTC. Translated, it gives CAIDIKQGGEQYF.

The CDR3 coding sequence is TGTGCCACCAGCAGCCCTAGGGGTCGTAGCACTGAAGCTTTCTTT. This gives the protein CATSSPRGRSTEAFF. The J gene is TRBJ1-1, the V gene TRBV15, with a weak D call TRBD1 (5 bases). Trimming took off 3 bases at V and 4 bases at J, with 15 bases between the two ends. CDR3 size: 15 residues. Looked up from germline, CDR1 is LNHNV and CDR2 is YYDKDF (reference sequence).

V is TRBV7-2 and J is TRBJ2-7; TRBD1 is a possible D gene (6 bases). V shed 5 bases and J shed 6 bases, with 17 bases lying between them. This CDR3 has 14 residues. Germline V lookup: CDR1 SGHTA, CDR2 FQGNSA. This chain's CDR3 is CASSPSTGLGEQYF. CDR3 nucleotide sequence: TGTGCCAGCAGCCCCTCGACAGGCCTTGGCGAGCAGTACTTC.

The CDR3 protein is CASSFQDTGELFF. In DNA form, the CDR3 reads TGTGCCAGCAGTTTTCAGGACACCGGGGAGCTGTTTTTT. The genes are TRBV27 and TRBJ2-2; no reliable D call. Trimming stripped 3 bases from V and 3 bases from J, with 5 bases between. From germline, CDR1 is MNHEY and CDR2 SMNVEV (reference sequence). The CDR3 is 13 amino acids.

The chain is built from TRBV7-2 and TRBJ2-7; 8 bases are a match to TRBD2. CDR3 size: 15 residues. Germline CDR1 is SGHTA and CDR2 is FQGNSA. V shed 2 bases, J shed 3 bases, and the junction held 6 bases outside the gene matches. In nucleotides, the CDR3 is TGTGCCAGCAGCTTACAAGCGGGAGCGGGCTACGAGCAGTACTTC. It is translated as CASSLQAGAGYEQYF. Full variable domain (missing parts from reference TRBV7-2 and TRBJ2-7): GAGVSQSPSNKVTEKGKDVELRCDPISGHTALYWYRQSLGQGLEFLIYFQGNSAPDKSGLPSDRFSAERTGGSVSTLTIQRTQQEDSAVYLCASSLQAGAGYEQYFGPGTRLTVT.

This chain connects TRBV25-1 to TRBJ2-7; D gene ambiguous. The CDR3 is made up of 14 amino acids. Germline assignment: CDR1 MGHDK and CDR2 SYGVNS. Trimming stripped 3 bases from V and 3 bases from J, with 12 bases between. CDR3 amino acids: CASSDSASFYEQYF. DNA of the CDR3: TGTGCCAGCAGTGATTCGGCCAGTTTCTACGAGCAGTACTTC.

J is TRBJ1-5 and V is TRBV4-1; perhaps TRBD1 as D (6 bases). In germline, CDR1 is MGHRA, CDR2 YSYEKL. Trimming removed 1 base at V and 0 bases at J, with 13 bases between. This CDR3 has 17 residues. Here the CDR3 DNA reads TGCGCCAGCAGCCAAGGAGGGGGAAGGGATAGCAATCAGCCCCAGCATTTT. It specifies CASSQGGGRDSNQPQHF.

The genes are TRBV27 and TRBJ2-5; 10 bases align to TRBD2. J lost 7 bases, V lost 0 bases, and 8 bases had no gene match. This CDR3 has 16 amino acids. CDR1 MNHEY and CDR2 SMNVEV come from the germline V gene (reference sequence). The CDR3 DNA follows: TGTGCCAGCAGTTTATCTTCTAGCGGGAGTGAGAGGACCCAGTACTTC. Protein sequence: CASSLSSSGSERTQYF.

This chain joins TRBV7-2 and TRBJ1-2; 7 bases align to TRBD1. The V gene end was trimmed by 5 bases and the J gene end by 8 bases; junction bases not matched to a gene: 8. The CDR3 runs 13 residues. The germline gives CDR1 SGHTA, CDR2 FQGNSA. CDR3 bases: TGTGCCAGCAGCAGCGACAGGGTTGAAGGCTACACCTTC. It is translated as CASSSDRVEGYTF.